These T cell receptor beta chains were read from a single sample in a study of T-cell reconstitution after alpha-beta-depleted transplantation in children. TCRdb passed the PCR reads through MiXCR, listing each CDR3 protein once. The sample records hundreds of thousands of distinct CDR3 sequences, 9.9% being singletons. The sequencing here drew on PBMCs from the stem cell graft donor, taken from the stem cell graft. These receptors were collected from a human donor who donated a stem cell graft to a child with SCID. The CDR3 runs from the conserved cysteine through the conserved F or W. A D gene is named only where the DNA matches it firmly. Size values are once, few and many counts, or a class for expanded clones, and some rows have none.

D gene	V gene	clone size	J gene	CDR3 DNA	CDR3 protein
TRBD1	TRBV5-1	few	TRBJ1-1	TGCGCCAGCAGCTACGGACAGGGGGGAAGTGATGAAGCTTTCTTT	CASSYGQGGSDEAFF
TRBD2	TRBV7-6	many	TRBJ2-3	TGTGCCAGCAGCTTAGTTCACGGGGGGGGCACAGATACGCAGTATTTT	CASSLVHGGGTDTQYF
TRBD1	TRBV28	many	TRBJ2-1	TGTGCCAGCAGATCAACAGGGGGCGAAACGAATGAGCAGTTCTTC	CASRSTGGETNEQFF
NA	TRBV12-5	NA	TRBJ2-1	TGTGCTAGGCCAACAAAACACAAGGAGCAGTTCTTC	CARPTKHKEQFF
TRBD2	TRBV7-6	NA	TRBJ2-1	TGTGCCAGCAGCTTAGTAAGCGGGGGAGTATACAATGAGCAGTTCTTC	CASSLVSGGVYNEQFF
NA	TRBV20-1	NA	TRBJ1-1	TGCAGTGGGCCCCAACAAGGCCTGAGCACTGAAGCTTTCTTT	CSGPQQGLSTEAFF
NA	TRBV2	NA	TRBJ1-1	TGTGCCAGCAGTGGTCGGGGAAGGAACACTGAAGCTTTCTTT	CASSGRGRNTEAFF
NA	TRBV6-1	few	TRBJ2-2	TGTGCCAGCAGTGATTTGACCGGGGAGCTGTTTTTT	CASSDLTGELFF
NA	TRBV5-1	many	TRBJ1-1	TGCGCCAGCAGCTTAGGAGGTTGGATGAACACTGAAGCTTTCTTT	CASSLGGWMNTEAFF
NA	TRBV29-1	few	TRBJ1-2	TGCAGCGTTGCAACCCTTGGCTATGGCTACACCTTC	CSVATLGYGYTF
NA	TRBV5-1	few	TRBJ1-1	TGCGCCAGCAGCTTCAGGGCTCCGTACACTGAAGCTTTCTTT	CASSFRAPYTEAFF
TRBD2	TRBV4-1	few	TRBJ2-1	TGCGCCAGCAGCCAAGATGCGACTAGCGGGGTATGGAATGAGCAGTTCTTC	CASSQDATSGVWNEQFF
NA	TRBV5-6	NA	TRBJ1-2	TGTGCCAGCAGCTTGGAGGGCGGTACCTATGGCTACACCTTC	CASSLEGGTYGYTF
TRBD1	TRBV11-2	few	TRBJ2-1	TGTGCCAGCAGCCGGAACCGACCGGGACAGGGATACAATGAGCAGTTCTTC	CASSRNRPGQGYNEQFF
NA	TRBV4-1	NA	TRBJ2-7	TGCGCCAGCAGCCAAGTAGGGGACTCGGGAAGCTACGAGCAGTACTTC	CASSQVGDSGSYEQYF
NA	TRBV3-1	NA	TRBJ2-1	TGTGCCAGCAGCCCAGCATGGGATTTCGAGCAGTTCTTC	CASSPAWDFEQFF
TRBD2	TRBV6-1	NA	TRBJ2-1	TGTGCCAGCAGTGCGTCAGGGACTAGCTGGGCTAGCTCCTACAATGAGCAGTTCTTC	CASSASGTSWASSYNEQFF
NA	TRBV5-1	few	TRBJ1-4	TGCGCCAGCAGCTTGGCGCGGGACACGGTTTTGGGCCTGTTTTTT	CASSLARDTVLGLFF
NA	TRBV7-9	NA	TRBJ2-1	TGTGCCAGCAGCTTAGCGGAGGGGGCCTCGAATGAGCAGTTCTTC	CASSLAEGASNEQFF
NA	TRBV2	many	TRBJ2-3	TGTGCCAGCAGGGGTGGAGATACGCAGTATTTT	CASRGGDTQYF
NA	TRBV7-6	NA	TRBJ2-2	TGTGCCAGCAGCAGAAACTGGGAGCTGTTTTTT	CASSRNWELFF
TRBD1	TRBV6-5	many	TRBJ1-6	TGTGCCAGCAGTTACACTGGGACAGGGGGCCCAAATTCACCCCTCCACTTT	CASSYTGTGGPNSPLHF
NA	TRBV2	NA	TRBJ2-6	TGTGCCAGCATGGAGGGTTATGGGGCCAACGTCCTGACTTTC	CASMEGYGANVLTF
NA	TRBV27	many	TRBJ2-3	TGTGCCAGCAGTTTAGAGGTACCGGCAACAGATACGCAGTATTTT	CASSLEVPATDTQYF
NA	TRBV9	NA	TRBJ2-6	TGTGCCAGCAGCGTAGGGGGGGCGACTGGGGCCAACGTCCTGACTTTC	CASSVGGATGANVLTF
NA	TRBV7-9	NA	TRBJ2-4	TGTGCCAGCAGCTTCCACGCGGGGTCGGGCAAAAACATTCAGTACTTC	CASSFHAGSGKNIQYF
TRBD2	TRBV20-1	few	TRBJ2-3	TGCAGTGCTCCCTTACTAGCGGGGGGTAGCACAGATACGCAGTATTTT	CSAPLLAGGSTDTQYF
NA	TRBV20-1	few	TRBJ1-5	TGCAGTGCTAGAGTTAGGGGTGATAGCAATCAGCCCCAGCATTTT	CSARVRGDSNQPQHF